The TCR beta chain under discussion was sequenced for a study of cytomegalovirus exposure and HLA in healthy donors. As for this clone: As yet, its antigen is unknown.

The study, taken as a whole, reports: Earlier results showed most TCR beta V segments being productive about 90% or about 30% of the time. Several of the most significant clusters appeared, in a later analysis, to be linked to common viral pathogens.

Primers for the PCR totalled 60 Vbeta and 13 Jbeta. Clones were sequenced by immunoSEQ multiplex PCR, and TCRdb holds only the in-frame ones, with some missing. In the table there are over 75,000 clones, roughly nine tenths of which are singletons. The V end was cut by 4 bases, the J end by 4 bases, with 11 bases between. Germline values: CDR1 MGHRA, CDR2 YSYEKL. This CDR3 is 13 amino acids long. The sequence was collected from a man aged 25-45 years in good health and CMV-seropositive. Sequenced sample: PBMCs. This chain connects TRBV4-1 to TRBJ2-7; D is possibly TRBD1 (5 bases). The CDR3 reads CASSLSPGYEQYF. CDR3 in DNA: TGCGCCAGCAGCCTATCACCAGGGTACGAGCAGTACTTC.